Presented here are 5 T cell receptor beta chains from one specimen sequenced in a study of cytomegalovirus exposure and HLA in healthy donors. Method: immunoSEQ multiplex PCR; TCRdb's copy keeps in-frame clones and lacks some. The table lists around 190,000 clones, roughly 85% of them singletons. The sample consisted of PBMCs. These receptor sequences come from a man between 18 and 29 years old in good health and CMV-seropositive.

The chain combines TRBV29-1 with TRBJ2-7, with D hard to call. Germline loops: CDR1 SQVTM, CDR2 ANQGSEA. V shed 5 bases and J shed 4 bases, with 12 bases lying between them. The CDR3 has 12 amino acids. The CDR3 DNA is TGCAGCGTTTCGGAATCGGGTTACGAGCAGTACTTC. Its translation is CSVSESGYEQYF.

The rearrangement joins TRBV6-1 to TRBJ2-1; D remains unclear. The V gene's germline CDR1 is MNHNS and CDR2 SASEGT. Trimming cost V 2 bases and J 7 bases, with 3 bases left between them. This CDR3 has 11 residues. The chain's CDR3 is CASSEINEQFF. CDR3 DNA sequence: TGTGCCAGCAGTGAAATAAATGAGCAGTTCTTC.

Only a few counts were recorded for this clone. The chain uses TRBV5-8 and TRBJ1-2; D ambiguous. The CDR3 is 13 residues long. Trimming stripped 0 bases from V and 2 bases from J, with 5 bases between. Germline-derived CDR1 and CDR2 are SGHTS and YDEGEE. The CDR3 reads CASSLGENYGYTF. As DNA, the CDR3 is TGTGCCAGCAGCTTGGGGGAGAACTATGGCTACACCTTC.

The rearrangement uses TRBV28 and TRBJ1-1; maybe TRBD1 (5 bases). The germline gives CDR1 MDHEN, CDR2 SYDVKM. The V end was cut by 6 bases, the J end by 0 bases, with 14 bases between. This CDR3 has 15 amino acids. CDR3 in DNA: TGTGCCAGCAGAACGGGGGGACGGCTGAACACTGAAGCTTTCTTT. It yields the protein CASRTGGRLNTEAFF.

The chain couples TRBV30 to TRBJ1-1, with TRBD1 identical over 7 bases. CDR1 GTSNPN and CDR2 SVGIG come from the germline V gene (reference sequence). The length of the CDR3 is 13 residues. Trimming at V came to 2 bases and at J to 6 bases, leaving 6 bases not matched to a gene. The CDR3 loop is CAWSPRGYSEAFF. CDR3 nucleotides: TGTGCCTGGAGTCCCAGGGGGTATTCTGAAGCTTTCTTT.